One sample yielded the 17 T cell receptor beta chains listed below, sequenced in a study of cytotoxic CD8 clonotypes in ibrutinib-treated CLL (dated by TCRdb to about 2021). The time point label corresponds to: progressive disease on ibrutinib. Receptor libraries were prepared by the immunoSEQ multiplex PCR assay. TCRdb limited this immuneACCESS table to in-frame rearrangements with V and J called. A share of clones is missing; checked studies link under half to unresolved V genes, and the rest is unexplained. Recorded for this sample are tens of thousands of clones; 80% of them occurred a single time. The top ten hold roughly 7.1% of the sample. The starting material was PBMCs, obtained at disease progression, from a patient treated with ibrutinib. Receptors were obtained from a human donor with chronic lymphocytic leukemia.

The chain carries TRBV4-1 and TRBJ1-2; D is ambiguous. V lost 1 base and J 7 bases, leaving 7 bases between the germline ends. The CDR3 has 12 amino acids. From germline, CDR1 is MGHRA and CDR2 YSYEKL. Written as DNA, the CDR3 is TGCGCCAGCAGCCAAGGGCTGTCTGGCTACACCTTC. This sequence encodes CASSQGLSGYTF.

This chain joins TRBV18 and TRBJ2-5; no firm D call. Germline V gene lookup returns CDR1 KGHSH and CDR2 LQKENI. V was pared by 6 bases and J by 2 bases, with 10 bases between. The CDR3 consists of 13 residues. Here the CDR3 DNA reads TGTGCCAGCTCCCCCCCTCTACAAGAGACCCAGTACTTC. Translation gives CASSPPLQETQYF. The whole variable domain, filled in from reference TRBV18 and TRBJ2-5, reads NAGVMQNPRHLVRRRGQEARLRCSPMKGHSHVYWYRQLPEEGLKFMVYLQKENIIDESGMPKERFSAEFPKEGPSILRIQQVVRGDSAAYFCASSPPLQETQYFGPGTRLLVL.

The J gene is TRBJ2-7, the V gene TRBV11-1, with 8 bases lining up with TRBD2. The germline CDR1 and CDR2 sequences are SGHAT and FQDESV (reference sequence). This CDR3 is 15 amino acids long. V trimming: 5 bases; J trimming: 5 bases; junction bases outside the gene matches: 11. The CDR3 bases are TGTGCCAGCAGCCTACGGGCGGGAGGAGGCGACGAGCAGTACTTC. It is translated as CASSLRAGGGDEQYF. The full variable domain, its missing parts supplied by reference TRBV11-1 and TRBJ2-7, is EAEVAQSPRYKITEKSQAVAFWCDPISGHATLYWYRQILGQGPELLVQFQDESVVDDSQLPKDRFSAERLKGVDSTLKIQPAELGDSAMYLCASSLRAGGGDEQYFGPGTRLTVT.

The rearrangement links TRBV10-3 to TRBJ2-7; D may be TRBD1 or TRBD2 (5 bases each). Trimming stripped 5 bases from V and 4 bases from J, with 15 bases between. Germline CDR1 is ENHRY and CDR2 is SYGVKD. The CDR3 length is 14 residues. The CDR3 loop is CAISPGRGRYEQYF. CDR3 nucleotide sequence: TGTGCCATCAGTCCGGGGCGAGGAAGGTACGAGCAGTACTTC.

J is TRBJ2-7 and V is TRBV7-9; no reliable D call. The CDR3 sequence is 13 residues long. V was pared by 5 bases and J by 6 bases, with 14 bases between. Germline CDR1 reads SEHNR; CDR2 reads FQNEAQ (reference sequence). CDR3 DNA sequence: TGTGCCAGCAGCCCCCCCATCCGGGCCGAGCAGTACTTC. It yields the protein CASSPPIRAEQYF.

J is TRBJ1-2 and V is TRBV5-1; D remains ambiguous. Germline V lookup: CDR1 SGHRS, CDR2 YFSETQ. This CDR3 has 13 residues. Trimming left V 0 bases short and J 8 bases short, with 11 bases between. The CDR3 sequence is CASSLEPKWGYTF. CDR3 DNA: TGCGCCAGCAGCTTGGAACCGAAGTGGGGCTACACCTTC.

The rearrangement links TRBV2 to TRBJ2-7; maybe TRBD1 (6 bases). In germline, CDR1 is SNHLY, CDR2 FYNNEI. The V end lost 7 bases, the J end lost 1 base, and 11 bases lay between the germline ends. The CDR3 sequence is 13 residues long. CDR3 coding DNA: TGTGCCAGCACCTACAGGGTTTCCTACGAGCAGTACTTC. It encodes CASTYRVSYEQYF.

V usage is TRBV5-1 and J usage is TRBJ1-4, with D unresolved. The V and J ends lost 0 bases and 8 bases respectively, with 20 bases between them. The CDR3 extends over 17 amino acids. Per germline, CDR1 SGHRS and CDR2 YFSETQ. The CDR3 here is CASSLAWGNRAREKLFF. For the CDR3, the DNA is TGCGCCAGCAGCTTGGCATGGGGAAATCGCGCGAGGGAAAAACTGTTTTTT.

This clone was counted a few times. V and J are TRBV27 and TRBJ1-1; no firm D call. Trimming took 2 bases from V and 1 from J, leaving 8 bases between them. This CDR3 spans 14 amino acids. The germline V gene has CDR1 MNHEY and CDR2 SMNVEV (reference sequence). The CDR3 loop is CASSLPNKNTEAFF. The CDR3 nucleotides are TGTGCCAGCAGTTTACCTAACAAGAACACTGAAGCTTTCTTT.

The chain has TRBV19 and TRBJ1-5, with D maybe TRBD1 (5 bases). V gave up 5 bases and J gave up 6 bases, with 11 bases separating them. Germline CDR1 and CDR2: LNHDA and SQIVND (reference sequence). CDR3 length: 13 amino acids. As DNA, the CDR3 is TGTGCCAGTAGTCTCCTGGGGGGTCAGCCCCAGCATTTT. Translation gives CASSLLGGQPQHF.

The CDR3 DNA reads TGTGCCAGCAGCCTACGGGCAGGGGCTTTCTTT. Amino acid sequence: CASSLRAGAFF. This sequence joins TRBV28 and TRBJ1-1; possible D gene TRBD1, 5 bases. Germline V gene sequence: CDR1 MDHEN, CDR2 SYDVKM. V was pared by 6 bases and J by 11 bases, with 13 bases between. The CDR3 runs 11 residues.

The gene calls are TRBV4-1 and TRBJ1-4; D gene ambiguous. The CDR3 extends over 15 amino acids. CDR1 MGHRA and CDR2 YSYEKL come from the germline V gene. The V end lost 0 bases, the J end lost 4 bases, and 9 bases lay between the germline ends. In nucleotides, the CDR3 is TGCGCCAGCAGCCAAGATGGAGCCGATAATGAAAAACTGTTTTTT. Amino acid sequence: CASSQDGADNEKLFF.

The chain links TRBV4-1 to TRBJ2-7; 9 bases align to TRBD1. V was clipped by 1 base and J by 5 bases; unmatched bases: 6. This CDR3 comprises 15 residues. CDR1 is MGHRA, CDR2 YSYEKL, per germline. The CDR3 DNA reads TGCGCCAGCAGCCAAGCCGGGACAGGGTTCAACGAGCAGTACTTC. It specifies CASSQAGTGFNEQYF.

This clone has only a few counts. The chain combines TRBV9 with TRBJ1-4; D not resolved. The CDR3 contains 14 residues. The V and J ends lost 5 bases and 1 base respectively, with 9 bases between them. Germline loops: CDR1 SGDLS, CDR2 YYNGEE. The DNA of the CDR3 is TGTGCCAGCAGTTCCGAGCTAACTAATGAAAAACTGTTTTTT. This sequence encodes CASSSELTNEKLFF.

The chain has TRBV19 and TRBJ2-7, with D unclear. Trimming left V 3 bases short and J 0 bases short, with 6 bases between. This CDR3 has 13 residues. Germline values: CDR1 LNHDA, CDR2 SQIVND (reference sequence). The CDR3 protein is CASSISPSYEQYF. DNA of the CDR3: TGTGCCAGTAGTATCAGTCCCTCCTACGAGCAGTACTTC.

This chain joins TRBV9 and TRBJ2-6; the match to TRBD1 covers 11 bases. The CDR3 spans 17 residues. With V trimmed by 7 bases and J by 2 bases, 8 bases remained unmatched. CDR1 is SGDLS, CDR2 YYNGEE, per germline. This CDR3 is CASGSRTGGAGANVLTF. CDR3 DNA sequence: TGTGCCAGCGGGTCAAGGACAGGGGGCGCTGGGGCCAACGTCCTGACTTTC.

This chain connects TRBV5-5 to TRBJ2-2; D possibly corresponds to TRBD2 (6 bases). Germline V lookup: CDR1 SGHKS, CDR2 YYEKEE (reference sequence). V dropped 7 bases and J dropped 1 base, with 11 bases sitting between them. This CDR3 contains 14 residues. The CDR3 region is CASRRGRNTGELFF. CDR3 bases: TGTGCCAGCCGGCGGGGCAGGAACACCGGGGAGCTGTTTTTT. The full variable domain, completed using reference TRBV5-5 and TRBJ2-2, is DAGVTQSPTHLIKTRGQQVTLRCSPISGHKSVSWYQQVLGQGPQFIFQYYEKEERGRGNFPDRFSARQFPNYSSELNVNALLLGDSALYLCASRRGRNTGELFFGEGSRLTVL.